Sequencing of this TCR beta chain was carried out in a study of T cell responses to AZD1222 COVID-19 vaccine. Findings and caveats of the study: The study reported that nearly half of spike-specific TCRs target unmutated variant regions. Donors were largely white British and mainly female; clonal diversity was possibly underestimated.

Assay: immunoSEQ multiplex PCR; the TCRdb copy retains only in-frame clones and omits some. The sample lists under 150,000 clones, around 89% occurring once. Note on this clone: Its antigen is not known.

Germline V gene sequence: CDR1 SQVTM, CDR2 ANQGSEA. This CDR3 contains 15 residues. Trimming took off 7 bases at V and 0 bases at J, with 16 bases between the two ends. The chain uses TRBV29-1 and TRBJ1-3; a possible D gene is TRBD1 (6 bases). The sample here was peripheral blood, taken 28 days after the second AZD1222 dose. This TCR was sampled from an adult who received the AZD1222 COVID-19 vaccine. DNA of the CDR3: TGCAGCGCCCTGGGACATTCGACCTCTGGAAACACCATATATTTT. This sequence encodes CSALGHSTSGNTIYF.